This TCR beta chain came from a study of T cells and Merkel cell carcinoma outcomes. Overall study findings and caveats: In Merkel cell carcinoma, repertoire and T-cell density reportedly predicted outcomes.

Only in-frame clones appear in the TCRdb table, and some are missing; sequencing was by immunoSEQ multiplex PCR. This table holds around 300 clones, about 94% found once. From germline, CDR1 is SGHTS and CDR2 YDEGEE. CDR3 length equals 14 residues. With 4 bases clipped from V and 6 bases from J, the junction kept 4 bases outside the gene matches. Regarding this clone: Its target is not known.

Material: tumor tissue from Merkel cell carcinoma. The sequence derives from a human donor with Merkel cell carcinoma. The chain is built from TRBV5-8 and TRBJ2-1, with 10 bases lining up with TRBD1. CDR3 coding DNA: TGTGCCAGCAGCAGATGGACAGGGGGCAATGAGCAGTTCTTC. Translated: CASSRWTGGNEQFF. The full variable domain, in which reference TRBV5-8 and TRBJ2-1 provide the parts outside the CDR3, is EAGVTQSPTHLIKTRGQQATLRCSPISGHTSVYWYQQALGLGLQFLLWYDEGEERNRGNFPPRFSGRQFPNYSSELNVNALELEDSALYLCASSRWTGGNEQFFGPGTRLTVL.